This paragraph covers one T cell receptor beta chain sequence. This receptor's antigen is unknown. No clone much larger than this one lies a single base away; base qualities are absent. Focal radiation therapy combined with CTLA-4 blockade (ipilimumab) was tested in patients with chemo-refractory metastatic non-small-cell lung cancer. V is trimmed back by 5 bases and J by 4 bases, and the junction contains 2 bases that no gene match accounts for. The CDR3 goes from the cysteine to the phenylalanine over 14 residues. Only CDR3 DNA remains: 42 bases, in frame from the first base. The germline V gene encodes CDR1 MNHEY and CDR2 SMNVEV (reference sequence). This record comes from a study of radiotherapy plus CTLA-4 blockade in lung cancer (dated by TCRdb to between 2017 and 2018). For context, the study as a whole: Objective responses occurred in 18% of enrolled patients, and 30% to 35% achieved disease control. The full study reports these points: Early dynamic changes in blood T cell clones, together with increased serum interferon-beta after radiation, were reported as the strongest predictors of response. After treatment with radiotherapy and ipilimumab, TCR clones that originated in tumors expanded in peripheral blood.

Libraries were constructed by the immunoSEQ multiplex PCR assay. Here the immuneACCESS table is served through TCRdb, limited to in-frame sequences with V and J called. Missing clones are a known gap in these copies; in checked studies unresolved V genes cover under half, and the rest lacks a known reason. A total of about 70,000 clones appear in this sample, 79% of them only once. The top ten clonotypes cover about 9.1% of the sample. The sequences come from peripheral blood, collected from a patient treated with radiotherapy plus ipilimumab. The receptor chain draws on TRBV27 and TRBJ1-6, with 7 bases aligning to TRBD1. This sequence was found in a human donor with non-small cell lung cancer who had a complete response to radiotherapy plus ipilimumab. The sequenced DNA is TGTGCCAGCAGTGGGACAGCTTATAATTCACCCCTCCACTTT. The encoded protein is CASSGTAYNSPLHF.